These 23 T cell receptor beta chains were all obtained from the same sample, sequenced in a study of cytomegalovirus exposure and HLA in healthy donors (dated by TCRdb to about 2017). The method behind the library was the immunoSEQ multiplex PCR assay. The clones in this table, taken by TCRdb from immuneACCESS, are in-frame only. Not every clone is retained; where verified, under half of the shortfall comes from an unresolved V gene, and the cause of the rest is unknown. The sample has about 190,000 clones on record, approximately 84% of them singletons. The ten biggest clones cover less than 8.5% of the sample. Sequencing input: PBMCs. The receptors shown here come from a young man in good health and CMV-seropositive.

The rearrangement links TRBV11-2 to TRBJ2-3, with D perhaps matching TRBD1 (6 bases). In germline, CDR1 is SGHAT, CDR2 FQNNGV. CDR3 size: 15 residues. V lost 5 bases and J 2 bases, leaving 14 bases between the germline ends. The CDR3 spells CASSARGQPTDTQYF. DNA for the CDR3: TGTGCCAGCAGCGCGCGAGGACAGCCCACAGATACGCAGTATTTT.

The chain combines TRBV19 with TRBJ1-5, with D possibly TRBD1 on 6 matching bases. Trimming took 4 bases from V and 5 from J, leaving 18 bases between them. The CDR3 runs 16 residues. CDR1 and CDR2 from the germline V gene are LNHDA and SQIVND (reference sequence). The CDR3 DNA reads as TGTGCCAGTAGTAAGGCTCGACAGGCACCATATCAGCCCCAGCATTTT. The encoded protein is CASSKARQAPYQPQHF.

The rearrangement joins TRBV30 to TRBJ2-1; 11 bases agree with TRBD2. This CDR3 is built from 21 residues. The J segment lost 2 bases and the V segment lost 0 bases, leaving 18 bases of the junction unmatched. Germline CDR1 and CDR2: GTSNPN and SVGIG (reference sequence). The CDR3 DNA is TGTGCCTGGAGTGTATATCTGCAGACCCCGACTAGCGGGATCCCCTACAATGAGCAGTTCTTC. The encoded protein is CAWSVYLQTPTSGIPYNEQFF.

The chain recombines TRBV5-4 with TRBJ1-5, with D possibly being TRBD1 (6 bases). CDR1 SGHNT and CDR2 YYREEE come from the germline V gene (reference sequence). The V end was cut by 3 bases, the J end by 4 bases, with 20 bases between. This CDR3 spans 17 amino acids. CDR3 region: CASSSDGSGQRNQPQHF. For the CDR3, the DNA is TGTGCCAGCAGCTCGGACGGTAGTGGACAGCGAAATCAGCCCCAGCATTTT.

The V gene is TRBV19, the J gene TRBJ2-1; 15 bases line up with TRBD2. The CDR3 runs to 20 residues. With V trimmed by 2 bases and J by 0 bases, 8 bases remained unmatched. Germline CDR1 LNHDA, CDR2 SQIVND (reference sequence). The CDR3 nucleotides read TGTGCCAGTAGTATAAGGGGACTAGCGGGAGGACGGGGCTCCTACAATGAGCAGTTCTTC. It encodes CASSIRGLAGGRGSYNEQFF.

This chain links TRBV19 with TRBJ1-4; D is unresolved. Germline-derived CDR1 and CDR2 are LNHDA and SQIVND (reference sequence). This CDR3 is 15 amino acids long. Trimming shortened V by 3 bases and J by 5 bases, and 13 bases separated the two germline ends. The CDR3 coding sequence is TGTGCCAGTAGTATTCTAGGAAGAACAAATGAAAAACTGTTTTTT. Amino acids: CASSILGRTNEKLFF.

The genes are TRBV5-1 and TRBJ2-7; TRBD1 aligns across 8 bases. CDR1 SGHRS and CDR2 YFSETQ come from the germline V gene. V gave up 5 bases and J gave up 6 bases; unmatched junction bases: 13. The CDR3 is 15 amino acids. The CDR3 nucleotides read TGCGCCAGCAGTTTAGGACAGGGACCCCTACGCGAGCAGTACTTC. It specifies CASSLGQGPLREQYF. The whole variable domain, remainder taken from reference TRBV5-1 and TRBJ2-7, is KAGVTQTPRYLIKTRGQQVTLSCSPISGHRSVSWYQQTPGQGLQFLFEYFSETQRNKGNFPGRFSGRQFSNSRSEMNVSTLELGDSALYLCASSLGQGPLREQYFGPGTRLTVT.

The chain employs TRBV13 and TRBJ2-7; D is perhaps TRBD2 (7 bases). Germline values: CDR1 PRHDT, CDR2 FYEKMQ (reference sequence). V gave up 3 bases and J gave up 2 bases, with 11 bases separating them. The length of the CDR3 is 14 residues. As DNA, the CDR3 is TGTGCCAGCAGCTTGGGGGGGCCCACCTACGAGCAGTACTTC. Protein sequence: CASSLGGPTYEQYF.

J is TRBJ2-7 and V is TRBV28; 7 bases match TRBD2. The CDR3 is 12 residues long. Germline V lookup: CDR1 MDHEN, CDR2 SYDVKM. Trimming took 7 bases from V and 3 from J; bases not matched to a gene: 3. Here the CDR3 DNA reads TGTGCCAGCAAGGGAGGGATCTACGAGCAGTACTTC. Its translation: CASKGGIYEQYF.

The gene calls are TRBV15 and TRBJ2-7; maybe TRBD2 (6 bases). V lost 3 bases to trimming and J lost 6 bases, with 18 bases between them. This CDR3 is built from 15 residues. Germline CDR1 is LNHNV and CDR2 is YYDKDF (reference sequence). CDR3 sequence: CATSRVTGTATEQYF. The CDR3 DNA follows: TGTGCCACCAGCAGGGTAACCGGGACTGCGACCGAGCAGTACTTC.

This chain joins TRBV27 and TRBJ2-7, with D perhaps matching TRBD2 (7 bases). Germline-derived CDR1 and CDR2 are MNHEY and SMNVEV (reference sequence). This CDR3 is 16 amino acids long. The V gene lost 4 bases and the J gene lost 0 bases, with 16 bases spanning the gap. CDR3 bases: TGTGCCAGCAGTTCATTTGGGGGGGCCAGCTCCTACGAGCAGTACTTC. It is translated as CASSSFGGASSYEQYF.

The rearrangement joins TRBV9 to TRBJ2-3; possibly TRBD1 for D (5 bases). The V end was cut by 6 bases, the J end by 2 bases, with 10 bases between. Per germline, CDR1 SGDLS and CDR2 YYNGEE. This CDR3 spans 13 amino acids. CDR3 region: CASNFRATDTQYF. In DNA form, the CDR3 reads TGTGCCAGCAATTTCAGGGCCACAGATACGCAGTATTTT.

The chain joins TRBV4-2 to TRBJ2-1, with 10 bases aligning to TRBD2. The V and J ends lost 4 bases and 8 bases, in that order; junction bases with no gene match: 2. CDR3 length equals 13 residues. From germline, CDR1 is LGHNA and CDR2 YNFKEQ. The CDR3 region is CASSPSGRDEQFF. CDR3 nucleotide sequence: TGTGCCAGCAGCCCTAGCGGGAGAGATGAGCAGTTCTTC.

The rearrangement joins TRBV5-4 to TRBJ2-4; 8 bases map to TRBD2. CDR3 length equals 14 residues. V was pared by 4 bases and J by 8 bases, with 8 bases of the junction left unmatched. From germline, CDR1 is SGHNT and CDR2 YYREEE (reference sequence). Here the CDR3 reads CASSRRGGEDIQYF. The CDR3 DNA follows: TGTGCCAGCAGCCGCCGGGGGGGGGAGGACATTCAGTACTTC.

The V gene is TRBV9, the J gene TRBJ2-3; 8 nucleotides match TRBD1. The CDR3 contains 19 residues. Germline V CDR1 and CDR2: SGDLS, YYNGEE. The ends lost 0 bases at V and 3 bases at J; junction bases unmatched: 15. CDR3 residues: CASSVDGQGPPGYTDTQYF. The CDR3 DNA is TGTGCCAGCAGCGTAGATGGACAGGGTCCACCGGGTTATACAGATACGCAGTATTTT.

This clone was picked up one time. The chain couples TRBV14 to TRBJ2-3; unclear D gene. Per germline, CDR1 SGHDN and CDR2 FVKESK. Trimming removed 4 bases at V and 2 bases at J, with 7 bases between. This CDR3 has 13 residues. Here the CDR3 reads CASSPHPTDTQYF. The CDR3, as DNA: TGTGCCAGCAGCCCACATCCCACAGATACGCAGTATTTT.

The J gene is TRBJ2-5, the V gene TRBV6-5; possible D gene TRBD2, 5 bases. Germline loops: CDR1 MNHEY, CDR2 SVGAGI. The length of the CDR3 is 15 residues. Trimming stripped 0 bases from V and 4 bases from J, with 12 bases between. The CDR3 region is CASSYSRAGSETQYF. The CDR3 bases are TGTGCCAGCAGTTACTCGAGGGCCGGTTCAGAGACCCAGTACTTC.

The rearrangement uses TRBV9 and TRBJ2-1; perhaps TRBD1 as D (5 bases). Trimming removed 1 base at V and 4 bases at J, with 12 bases between. Germline CDR1 reads SGDLS; CDR2 reads YYNGEE. The CDR3 runs to 15 residues. The CDR3 sequence: CASSVPDSSYNEQFF. CDR3 nucleotide sequence: TGTGCCAGCAGCGTACCCGACAGCTCATACAATGAGCAGTTCTTC.

The rearrangement uses TRBV4-1 and TRBJ2-1; TRBD2 might be the D (6 bases). The CDR3 is 14 residues long. Germline loops: CDR1 MGHRA, CDR2 YSYEKL. The ends were cut back, 4 bases at V and 4 bases at J, with 11 bases in the middle. In nucleotides, the CDR3 is TGCGCCAGCAGCCGACTAGGGCTTTACAATGAGCAGTTCTTC. It translates to CASSRLGLYNEQFF.

This clone came up a few times. V and J are TRBV6-5 and TRBJ2-5; D may be TRBD2 (5 bases). The CDR3 is 15 amino acids. Per the germline V gene, CDR1 is MNHEY and CDR2 is SVGAGI. V gave up 8 bases and J gave up 5 bases, with 21 bases separating them. DNA of the CDR3: TGTGCCAGCCGGAGGCGTGCGGACCCGCTGGAGACCCAGTACTTC. Translated, it gives CASRRRADPLETQYF.

The chain is built from TRBV5-5 and TRBJ2-1, with D perhaps matching TRBD2 (5 bases). Germline CDR1 is SGHKS and CDR2 is YYEKEE (reference sequence). V was pared by 10 bases and J by 7 bases, with 15 bases between. The CDR3 has 12 amino acids. The CDR3 reads CASKGDGNEQFF. The CDR3 nucleotides are TGTGCCTCCAAGGGAGACGGAAATGAGCAGTTCTTC.

The chain is built from TRBV5-6 and TRBJ2-1; a weak D match, TRBD1 (6 bases). Trimming took 0 bases from V and 3 from J, leaving 13 bases between them. CDR3 length equals 16 residues. Germline V gene data show CDR1 as SGHDT and CDR2 as YYEEEE. DNA of the CDR3: TGTGCCAGCAGCTTGGTCGCAGGGGTGGGCTACAATGAGCAGTTCTTC. Protein product: CASSLVAGVGYNEQFF.

This clone has just one count. The J gene is TRBJ2-3, the V gene TRBV2; TRBD2 agrees at 16 bases. The CDR3 consists of 17 residues. V was clipped by 6 bases and J by 5 bases; unmatched bases: 8. The germline CDR1 and CDR2 sequences are SNHLY and FYNNEI. CDR3 in DNA: TGTGCCAGCAGGCCCGGGACTAGCGGGAGGGCCCAAGATACGCAGTATTTT. Residues: CASRPGTSGRAQDTQYF.